This is a list of T cell receptor beta chains from one sample in a study of blood T cells in healthy people across ages. TCRdb recomputed calls from the 5' RACE reads with MiXCR, one row per CDR3 protein. The sample includes 850,000 to 950,000 distinct CDR3 sequences, about 30% of them seen just once. Sequenced input: blood. The receptors stem from a woman of 80 years or more in good health. CDR3s include the opening cysteine and the closing phenylalanine or tryptophan. The D gene is left open where the match is weak. Only part of the rows carry a size: once, few, many, or a class if the clone is expanded.

v_gene	abundance	d_gene	j_gene	CDR3aa	CDR3nt
TRBV3-1	many	-	TRBJ2-3	CASREGGSDTQYF	TGTGCCAGCAGAGAAGGAGGGTCAGATACGCAGTATTTT
TRBV5-1	-	-	TRBJ1-1	CASSLQGNTETFF	TGCGCCAGCAGCCTTCAAGGGAACACTGAAACTTTCTTT
TRBV12-3/TRBV12-4	many	TRBD1	TRBJ1-1	CASSFSRGPVTEAFF	TGTGCCAGCAGTTTCAGTAGGGGGCCGGTCACTGAAGCTTTCTTT
TRBV20-1	few	-	TRBJ2-3	CSARVRNSGTDTQYF	TGCAGTGCTAGGGTCAGGAATAGCGGCACAGATACGCAGTATTTT
TRBV7-2	-	-	TRBJ2-3	CASSLSAVTDMQYF	TGTGCCAGCAGCTTATCAGCAGTCACAGATATGCAGTATTTT
TRBV10-3	-	-	TRBJ2-3	CAISESLRRTDTQYF	TGTGCCATCAGTGAGTCGCTTAGACGCACAGATACGCAGTATTTT
TRBV20-1	few	TRBD2	TRBJ2-7	CSARPSGGSYNEQYF	TGCAGTGCTCGCCCCAGCGGGGGGTCCTACAATGAGCAGTACTTC
TRBV20-1	-	TRBD2	TRBJ2-1	CSARSGSGRSYNEQFF	TGCAGTGCTAGATCGGGGAGCGGGAGATCCTACAATGAGCAGTTCTTC
TRBV19	-	-	TRBJ2-3	CASLGGGQLTDTQYF	TGTGCCAGTCTTGGGGGGGGACAGCTTACAGATACGCAGTATTTT
TRBV6-2/TRBV6-3	many	TRBD2	TRBJ2-3	CASSYGGGTSTDTQYF	TGTGCCAGCAGTTACGGCGGGGGTACTAGCACAGATACGCAGTATTTT
TRBV20-1	many	-	TRBJ2-1	CSASQGYYNEQFF	TGCAGTGCTAGTCAGGGATACTACAATGAGCAGTTCTTC
TRBV20-1	few	-	TRBJ1-1	CSARGERLNTEAFF	TGCAGTGCTAGAGGAGAGCGGCTGAACACTGAAGCTTTCTTT
TRBV12-3/TRBV12-4	many	TRBD2	TRBJ2-5	CASSVAGGVETQYF	TGTGCCAGCAGTGTGGCCGGGGGGGTAGAGACCCAGTACTTC
TRBV20-1	-	TRBD2	TRBJ2-3	CSARSLAGRTDTQYF	TGCAGTGCTCGATCTCTAGCGGGCCGCACAGATACGCAGTATTTT
TRBV6-6	few	TRBD1	TRBJ1-1	CASRRDSRGTEAFF	TGTGCCAGCAGACGGGACAGTAGGGGGACTGAAGCTTTCTTT
TRBV11-2	few	TRBD1	TRBJ1-6	CASSLTGYSSPLHF	TGTGCCAGCAGCTTGACAGGGTACAGTTCACCCCTCCACTTT
TRBV7-9	many	-	TRBJ1-4	CASSPPPFQATNEKLFF	TGTGCCAGCAGCCCACCCCCTTTTCAGGCAACTAATGAAAAACTGTTTTTT
TRBV7-2	many	TRBD1	TRBJ2-5	CASSSGQGASETQYF	TGTGCCAGCAGCTCCGGACAGGGGGCCTCGGAGACCCAGTACTTC
TRBV4-3	many	-	TRBJ2-3	CASSQVQGKTDTQYF	TGCGCCAGCAGCCAAGTCCAGGGGAAAACAGATACGCAGTATTTT
TRBV7-2	few	TRBD2	TRBJ2-5	CASSNQDGTSGGAWKTQYF	TGTGCCAGCAGTAATCAAGACGGGACTAGCGGGGGGGCGTGGAAGACCCAGTACTTC
TRBV4-3	-	-	TRBJ2-2	CASSQDTRANTGELLF	TGCGCCAGCAGCCAAGATACTAGAGCGAACACCGGGGAGCTGTTGTTT
TRBV7-2	-	-	TRBJ1-2	CASSSLPSRLNYGYTF	TGTGCCAGCAGCTCATTACCCAGCCGACTAAACTATGGCTACACCTTC
TRBV28	many	-	TRBJ2-1	CASGRAGARSYNEQFF	TGTGCCAGCGGAAGGGCGGGGGCTCGCTCCTACAATGAGCAGTTCTTC
TRBV7-8	-	-	TRBJ1-2	CASSLDGRGLRYGYTF	TGTGCCAGCAGCTTAGACGGACGAGGGCTGCGATATGGCTACACCTTC
TRBV7-2	few	-	TRBJ1-2	CASSPRGGPNGYTF	TGTGCCAGCAGCCCAAGAGGGGGGCCGAACGGCTACACCTTC
TRBV6-5	few	-	TRBJ1-1	CASSYYRDTEAFF	TGTGCCAGCAGTTACTACAGGGACACTGAAGCTTTCTTT
TRBV7-2	many	-	TRBJ2-3	CASSLLWGTGTDTQYF	TGTGCCAGCAGCTTACTGTGGGGTACTGGCACAGATACGCAGTATTTT
TRBV12-3/TRBV12-4	-	-	TRBJ2-3	CASSLGGGDMQYF	TGTGCCAGCAGTTTAGGCGGAGGAGATATGCAGTATTTT
TRBV11-2	-	-	TRBJ2-1	CASSLDRAGRSYNEQFF	TGTGCCAGCAGCTTAGATCGGGCGGGGAGATCCTACAATGAGCAGTTCTTC
TRBV7-3	-	TRBD2	TRBJ2-5	CASSLLAGGIQYF	TGTGCCAGCAGCCTACTAGCGGGGGGGATACAGTACTTC
TRBV12-3/TRBV12-4	-	-	TRBJ2-5	CASKERNQETQYF	TGTGCCAGCAAGGAAAGGAACCAAGAGACCCAGTACTTC
TRBV4-3	few	-	TRBJ1-4	CASSPGGFGFNEKLFF	TGCGCCAGCAGCCCCGGCGGGTTTGGCTTTAATGAAAAACTGTTTTTT
TRBV7-6	many	-	TRBJ2-7	CASSLGGRGEQYF	TGTGCCAGCAGCTTAGGAGGCAGGGGCGAGCAGTACTTC
TRBV20-1	-	-	TRBJ2-5	CSARDTSSTETQYF	TGCAGTGCTAGAGACACGTCCAGTACGGAGACCCAGTACTTC
TRBV6-2/TRBV6-3	once	TRBD2	TRBJ2-1	CTSRDSGGLYNEWFF	TGTACCAGCAGAGACAGCGGGGGGCTCTACAATGAGTGGTTCTTC
TRBV27	-	-	TRBJ1-2	CASRLSGVFSYGYTF	TGTGCCAGCAGGCTAAGCGGGGTTTTTTCTTATGGCTACACCTTC
TRBV7-9	many	-	TRBJ1-2	CASSPTGPRGGGVGYTF	TGTGCCAGCAGCCCGACAGGACCACGGGGTGGGGGAGTTGGCTACACCTTC
TRBV12-3/TRBV12-4	many	-	TRBJ1-2	CASSFGAVHGYTF	TGTGCCAGCAGTTTCGGGGCGGTGCATGGCTACACCTTC
TRBV5-1	many	-	TRBJ1-5	CASSLQGSGQPQHF	TGCGCCAGCAGCTTACAGGGTTCGGGGCAGCCCCAGCATTTT
TRBV6-5	-	-	TRBJ2-1	CASSPGAASYNEQFF	TGTGCCAGCAGCCCTGGAGCGGCCTCCTACAATGAGCAGTTCTTC
TRBV7-7	many	TRBD1	TRBJ2-5	CASSRTGQVQETQYF	TGTGCTAGCAGCCGAACAGGACAGGTTCAAGAGACCCAGTACTTC
TRBV7-2	many	TRBD2	TRBJ2-3	CASRVGTNTDTQYF	TGTGCCAGCAGAGTTGGGACTAACACAGATACGCAGTATTTT
TRBV30	-	-	TRBJ2-2	CAWSVLGRFTGELFF	TGTGCCTGGAGTGTTTTGGGGCGGTTCACCGGGGAGCTGTTTTTT
TRBV24-1	many	-	TRBJ2-1	CATSPSKGHIYNEQFF	TGTGCCACCAGCCCCTCTAAGGGGCACATCTACAATGAGCAGTTCTTC
TRBV6-5	few	TRBD1	TRBJ1-1	CASSEGTANTEAFF	TGTGCCAGCAGTGAGGGGACAGCGAACACTGAAGCTTTCTTT
TRBV20-1	-	-	TRBJ1-4	CSAREGGGPSTNEKLFF	TGCAGTGCTAGAGAAGGAGGGGGGCCCTCAACTAATGAAAAACTGTTTTTT
TRBV4-1	once	-	TRBJ1-4	CASSPEEWREKLFF	TGCGCCAGCAGCCCGGAAGAGTGGAGAGAAAAACTGTTTTTT
TRBV9	-	TRBD2	TRBJ2-3	CASSVTMTSGGAMTDTQYF	TGTGCCAGCAGCGTAACGATGACTAGCGGGGGGGCTATGACAGATACGCAGTATTTT
TRBV18	-	-	TRBJ2-3	CATQRGQSTDTQYF	TGTGCCACCCAGCGGGGACAGAGCACAGATACGCAGTATTTT
TRBV12-3/TRBV12-4	many	-	TRBJ1-5	CASSPDNQPQHF	TGTGCCAGCTCCCCCGACAATCAGCCCCAGCATTTT
TRBV6-6	many	TRBD1	TRBJ1-1	CASSLDRVRNTEAFF	TGTGCCAGCAGCTTGGACAGGGTCAGGAACACTGAAGCTTTCTTT
TRBV30	few	TRBD2	TRBJ2-3	CACNKAGSTDTQYF	TGTGCCTGTAACAAAGCGGGGAGCACAGATACGCAGTATTTT